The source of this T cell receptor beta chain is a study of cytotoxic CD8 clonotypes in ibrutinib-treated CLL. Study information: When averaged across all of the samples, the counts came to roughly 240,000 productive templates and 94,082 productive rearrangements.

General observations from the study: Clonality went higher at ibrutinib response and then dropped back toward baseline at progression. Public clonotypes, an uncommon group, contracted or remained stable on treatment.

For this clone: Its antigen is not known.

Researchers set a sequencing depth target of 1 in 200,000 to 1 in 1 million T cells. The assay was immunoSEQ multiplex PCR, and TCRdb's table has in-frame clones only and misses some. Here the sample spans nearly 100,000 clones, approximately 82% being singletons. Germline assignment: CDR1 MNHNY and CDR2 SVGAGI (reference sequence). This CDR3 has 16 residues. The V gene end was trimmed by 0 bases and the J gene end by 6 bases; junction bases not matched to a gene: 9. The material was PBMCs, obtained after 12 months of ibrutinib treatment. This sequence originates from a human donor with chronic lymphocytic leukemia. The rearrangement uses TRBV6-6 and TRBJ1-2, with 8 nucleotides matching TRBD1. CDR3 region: CASSYSMSPGQDGYTF. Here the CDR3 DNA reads TGTGCCAGCAGTTACTCTATGTCACCGGGACAGGATGGCTACACCTTC.